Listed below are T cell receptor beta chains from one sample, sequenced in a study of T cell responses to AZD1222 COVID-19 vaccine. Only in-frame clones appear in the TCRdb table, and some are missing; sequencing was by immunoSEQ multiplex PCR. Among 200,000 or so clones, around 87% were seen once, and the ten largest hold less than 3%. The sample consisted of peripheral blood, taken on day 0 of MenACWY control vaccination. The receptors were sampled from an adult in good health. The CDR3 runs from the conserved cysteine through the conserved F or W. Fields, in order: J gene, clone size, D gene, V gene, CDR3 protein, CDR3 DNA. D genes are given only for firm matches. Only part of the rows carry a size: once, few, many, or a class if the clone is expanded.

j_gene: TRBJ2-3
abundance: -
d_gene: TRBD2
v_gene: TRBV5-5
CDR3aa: CASSLGGLAGTDTQYF
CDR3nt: TGTGCCAGCAGCTTGGGGGGACTAGCGGGCACAGATACGCAGTATTTT

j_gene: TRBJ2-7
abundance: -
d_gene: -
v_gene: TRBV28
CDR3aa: CASTEGSAVSLYEQYF
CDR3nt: TGTGCCAGCACCGAGGGGTCGGCAGTATCCCTCTACGAGCAGTACTTC

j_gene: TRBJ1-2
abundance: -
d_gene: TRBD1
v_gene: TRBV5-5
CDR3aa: CASSRGQGRIDGYTF
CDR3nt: TGTGCCAGCAGCAGGGGACAGGGAAGAATAGATGGCTACACCTTC

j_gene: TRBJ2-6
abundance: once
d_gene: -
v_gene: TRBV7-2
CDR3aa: CASSSAPTGANVLTF
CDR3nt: TGTGCCAGCAGTTCAGCCCCCACTGGGGCCAACGTCCTGACTTTC

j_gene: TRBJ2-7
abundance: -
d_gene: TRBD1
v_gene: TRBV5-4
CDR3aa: CASSVGAGGPYEQYF
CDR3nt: TGTGCCAGCAGCGTTGGGGCAGGGGGACCCTACGAGCAGTACTTC

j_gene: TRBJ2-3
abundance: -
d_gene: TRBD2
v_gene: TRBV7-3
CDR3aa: CASSFGTSGGDTQYF
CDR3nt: TGTGCCAGCAGCTTCGGGACTAGCGGGGGGGATACGCAGTATTTT

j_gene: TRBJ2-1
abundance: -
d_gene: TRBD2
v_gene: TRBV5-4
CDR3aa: CASSFHTSGNNEQFF
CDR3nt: TGTGCCAGCAGCTTTCATACTAGCGGGAACAATGAGCAGTTCTTC

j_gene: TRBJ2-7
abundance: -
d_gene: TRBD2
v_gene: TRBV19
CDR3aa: CASRGASGSYEQYF
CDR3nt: TGTGCCAGCCGTGGTGCTAGCGGGAGTTACGAGCAGTACTTC

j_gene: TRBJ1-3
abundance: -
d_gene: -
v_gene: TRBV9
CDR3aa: CASSGQRVGDTYSGNTIYF
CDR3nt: TGTGCCAGCAGTGGACAGAGGGTTGGGGATACTTACTCTGGAAACACCATATATTTT

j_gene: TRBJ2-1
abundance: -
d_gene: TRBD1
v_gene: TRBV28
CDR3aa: CASSRNRGLDNEQFF
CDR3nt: TGTGCCAGCAGTCGCAACAGGGGGCTCGACAATGAGCAGTTCTTC

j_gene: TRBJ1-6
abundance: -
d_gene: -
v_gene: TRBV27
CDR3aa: CASSSGGSPLHF
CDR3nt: TGTGCCAGCAGCTCAGGAGGTTCACCCCTCCACTTT

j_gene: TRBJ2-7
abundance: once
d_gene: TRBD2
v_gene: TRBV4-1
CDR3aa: CASSQGGTTYEQYF
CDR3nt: TGCGCCAGCAGCCAAGGGGGGACTACCTACGAGCAGTACTTC

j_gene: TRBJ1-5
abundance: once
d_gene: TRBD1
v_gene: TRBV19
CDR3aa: CASSILGQGDNQPQHF
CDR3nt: TGTGCCAGTAGTATTCTTGGGCAGGGGGACAATCAGCCCCAGCATTTT

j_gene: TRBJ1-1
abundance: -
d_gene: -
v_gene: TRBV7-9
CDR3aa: CASSLAGGTTEAFF
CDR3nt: TGTGCCAGCAGCTTAGCGGGCGGTACCACTGAAGCTTTCTTT

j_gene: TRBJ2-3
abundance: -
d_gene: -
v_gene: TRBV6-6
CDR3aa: CASSSPHLVSTQYF
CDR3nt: TGTGCCAGCAGTTCCCCCCACCTTGTGTCGACGCAGTATTTT

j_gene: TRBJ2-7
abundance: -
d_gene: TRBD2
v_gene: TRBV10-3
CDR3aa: CAINRDGLAESYEQYF
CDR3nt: TGTGCCATCAATCGGGATGGTCTAGCGGAGTCCTACGAGCAGTACTTC

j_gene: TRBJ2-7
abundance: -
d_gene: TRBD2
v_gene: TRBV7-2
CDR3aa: CASSLGLAGGAVAYEQYF
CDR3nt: TGTGCCAGCAGCTTAGGGCTAGCGGGGGGGGCCGTAGCCTACGAGCAGTACTTC

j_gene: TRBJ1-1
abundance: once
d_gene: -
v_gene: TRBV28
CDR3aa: CASSTQGSDAFF
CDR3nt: TGTGCCAGCAGCACCCAGGGTTCTGACGCTTTCTTT

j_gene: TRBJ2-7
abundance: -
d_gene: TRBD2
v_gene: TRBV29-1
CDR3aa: CSVELGGTSGRARYEQYF
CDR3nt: TGCAGCGTTGAATTAGGGGGAACTAGCGGGAGGGCTCGATACGAGCAGTACTTC

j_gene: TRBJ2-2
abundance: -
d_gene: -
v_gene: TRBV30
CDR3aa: CAWTGMVQGWTGELFF
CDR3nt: TGTGCCTGGACTGGGATGGTGCAGGGATGGACCGGGGAGCTGTTTTTT

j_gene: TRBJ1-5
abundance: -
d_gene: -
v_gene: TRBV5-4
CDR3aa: CASSLGPGDPYQPQHF
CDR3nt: TGTGCCAGCAGCTTGGGACCAGGGGACCCCTATCAGCCCCAGCATTTT

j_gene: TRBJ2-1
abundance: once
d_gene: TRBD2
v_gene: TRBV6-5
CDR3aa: CASATGTSAYNEQFF
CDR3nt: TGTGCCAGCGCAACCGGGACTAGCGCCTACAATGAGCAGTTCTTC

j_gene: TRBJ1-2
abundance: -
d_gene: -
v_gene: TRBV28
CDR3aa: CASSFRAGRGDYGYTF
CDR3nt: TGTGCCAGCAGTTTCAGGGCGGGGCGGGGGGACTATGGCTACACCTTC

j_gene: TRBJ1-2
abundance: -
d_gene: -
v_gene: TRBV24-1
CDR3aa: CATSDNTGIGYTF
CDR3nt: TGTGCCACCAGTGACAACACAGGGATCGGCTACACCTTC

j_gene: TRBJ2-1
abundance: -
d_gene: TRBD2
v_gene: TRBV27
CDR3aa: CASSAYPGGVYNEQFF
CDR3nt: TGTGCCAGCAGTGCCTACCCGGGGGGGGTATACAATGAGCAGTTCTTC

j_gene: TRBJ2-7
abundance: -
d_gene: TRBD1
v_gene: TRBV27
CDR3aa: CASSSAWDRGLYEQYF
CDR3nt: TGTGCCAGCAGTTCGGCTTGGGACAGGGGTCTGTACGAGCAGTACTTC

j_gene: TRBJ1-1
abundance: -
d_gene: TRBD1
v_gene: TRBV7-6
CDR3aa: CASSLGQGTEAFF
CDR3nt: TGTGCCAGCAGCTTAGGACAGGGCACTGAAGCTTTCTTT

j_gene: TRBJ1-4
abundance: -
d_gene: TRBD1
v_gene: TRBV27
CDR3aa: CASSFGQGHEKLFF
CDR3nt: TGTGCCAGCAGTTTCGGACAGGGGCATGAAAAACTGTTTTTT

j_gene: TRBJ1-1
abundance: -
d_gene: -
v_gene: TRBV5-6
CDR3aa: CASSLPSPSMNTEAFF
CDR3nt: TGTGCCAGCAGCCTACCCTCGCCCAGCATGAACACTGAAGCTTTCTTT

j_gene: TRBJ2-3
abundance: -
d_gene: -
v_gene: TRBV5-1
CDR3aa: CASSAGGLADTQYF
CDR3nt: TGCGCCAGCAGCGCCGGGGGGCTAGCAGATACGCAGTATTTT

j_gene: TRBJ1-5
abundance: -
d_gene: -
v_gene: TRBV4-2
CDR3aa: CASSPGGTRAMDNQPQHF
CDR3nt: TGTGCCAGCAGCCCGGGAGGAACCCGAGCCATGGACAATCAGCCCCAGCATTTT

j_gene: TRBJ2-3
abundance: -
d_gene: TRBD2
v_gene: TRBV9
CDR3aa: CASSVVAGGRQDTQYF
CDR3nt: TGTGCCAGCAGCGTTGTAGCGGGGGGGCGGCAGGATACGCAGTATTTT

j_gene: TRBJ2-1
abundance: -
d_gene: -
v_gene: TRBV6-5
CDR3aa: CASRTPGGRSNEQFF
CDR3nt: TGTGCCAGCAGGACTCCAGGGGGGAGGAGCAATGAGCAGTTCTTC

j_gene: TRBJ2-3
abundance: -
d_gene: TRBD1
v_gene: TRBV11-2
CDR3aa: CASSSGGGQYF
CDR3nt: TGTGCCAGCAGCTCAGGGGGCGGGCAGTATTTT

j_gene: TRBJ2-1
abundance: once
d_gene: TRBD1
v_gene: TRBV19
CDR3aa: CASSAGQGASEQFF
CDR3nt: TGTGCCAGTAGTGCGGGACAGGGGGCGAGTGAGCAGTTCTTC

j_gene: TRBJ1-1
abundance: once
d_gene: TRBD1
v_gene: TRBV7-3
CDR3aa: CASSFGTGITEAFF
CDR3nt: TGTGCCAGCAGCTTTGGGACAGGGATCACTGAAGCTTTCTTT

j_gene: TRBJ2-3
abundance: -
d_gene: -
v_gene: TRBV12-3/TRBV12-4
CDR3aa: CASSRTDTQYF
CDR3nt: TGTGCCAGCAGCCGCACAGATACGCAGTATTTT